Each of the 27 T cell receptor beta chains below was sequenced from the same sample in a study of T cell changes during pregnancy in multiple sclerosis. The method was immunoSEQ multiplex PCR; TCRdb's version includes in-frame clones alone and lacks a portion of them. The data hold about 41,000 clones, with about 89% observed a single time. Sequences were derived from CD4+ T cells from peripheral blood mononuclear cells, sampled in the first trimester of pregnancy. Receptors originate from a female donor with multiple sclerosis, enrolled in a pregnancy study.

The table lists this clone with a few counts. This sequence joins TRBV30 and TRBJ1-4; the D gene is possibly TRBD1 (6 bases). Germline V lookup: CDR1 GTSNPN, CDR2 SVGIG (reference sequence). Trimming left V 3 bases short and J 10 bases short, with 15 bases between. The CDR3 covers 13 residues. CDR3 region: CAWRALKQGKLFF. The DNA for the CDR3 is TGTGCCTGGAGGGCCCTCAAACAGGGAAAACTGTTTTTT. The whole variable domain, filled in from reference TRBV30 and TRBJ1-4, reads SQTIHQWPATLVQPVGSPLSLECTVEGTSNPNLYWYRQAAGRGLQLLFYSVGIGQISSEVPQNLSASRPQDRQFILSSKKLLLSDSGFYLCAWRALKQGKLFFGSGTQLSVL.

J is TRBJ2-1 and V is TRBV29-1, with TRBD2 matching over 7 bases. Germline CDR1 SQVTM, CDR2 ANQGSEA. Trimming at V came to 8 bases and at J to 9 bases, leaving 13 bases not matched to a gene. The CDR3 totals 13 residues. The CDR3 DNA reads TGCAGCTTTAATGCGGGAGTAGGCGGTGAGCAGTTCTTC. Translating gives CSFNAGVGGEQFF.

The chain is built from TRBV14 and TRBJ2-1; no reliable D call. CDR3 length: 11 residues. The germline V and J ends were trimmed by 4 bases and 5 bases, with 3 bases remaining between them. Germline CDR1 and CDR2: SGHDN and FVKESK. CDR3 sequence reads: CASSLNNEQFF. The CDR3, as DNA: TGTGCCAGCAGCCTTAACAATGAGCAGTTCTTC.

The CDR3 nucleotides read TGTGCCAGCAGCTTAGTGCGCTCCCGGGATAGTCAACCCTACGAGCAGTACTTC. As protein: CASSLVRSRDSQPYEQYF. The chain couples TRBV7-9 to TRBJ2-7, with D possibly TRBD2 on 5 matching bases. This CDR3 spans 18 amino acids. CDR1 is SEHNR and CDR2 is FQNEAQ in the germline V gene (reference sequence). The V and J ends lost 1 base and 2 bases respectively, with 21 bases between them.

V gene TRBV4-3 combines with J gene TRBJ1-3; D unclear. Trimming stripped 0 bases from V and 4 bases from J, with 4 bases between. There are 13 residues in the CDR3. Germline assignment: CDR1 LGHNA and CDR2 YSLEER. DNA of the CDR3: TGCGCCAGCAGCCAAGATCTGGGAAACACCATATATTTT. It codes for CASSQDLGNTIYF.

The rearrangement joins TRBV15 to TRBJ1-3; 7 bases fit TRBD1. The CDR3 spans 13 residues. V lost 7 bases, J lost 2 bases, and 2 bases stayed unmatched. The germline gives CDR1 LNHNV, CDR2 YYDKDF (reference sequence). CDR3: CATNTGAGNTIYF. DNA of the CDR3: TGTGCCACCAACACAGGGGCTGGAAACACCATATATTTT.

The CDR3 DNA follows: TGTGCCAGCAGCTTAACCATGACAGGGGGTCAAAAGACCCAGTACTTC. Translated: CASSLTMTGGQKTQYF. V gene TRBV11-1 combines with J gene TRBJ2-5, with TRBD1 identical over 9 bases. The CDR3 loop spans 16 amino acids. Germline V gene data show CDR1 as SGHAT and CDR2 as FQDESV (reference sequence). V shed 2 bases, J shed 6 bases, and the junction held 10 bases outside the gene matches.

The gene calls are TRBV15 and TRBJ1-3, with D possibly being TRBD1 (5 bases). The CDR3 is 17 amino acids. The V end was cut by 0 bases, the J end by 0 bases, with 12 bases between. Germline V gene data show CDR1 as LNHNV and CDR2 as YYDKDF (reference sequence). In nucleotides, the CDR3 is TGTGCCACCAGCAGAGACACCCCAGGGTACTCTGGAAACACCATATATTTT. Its translation: CATSRDTPGYSGNTIYF.

The chain combines TRBV11-1 with TRBJ2-2; TRBD2 agrees at 11 bases. J lost 8 bases, V lost 1 base, and 6 bases had no gene match. The CDR3 runs to 16 residues. Germline CDR1 is SGHAT and CDR2 is FQDESV (reference sequence). CDR3 residues: CASSLGLAGSIGELFF. The CDR3, as DNA: TGTGCCAGCAGCTTAGGACTAGCGGGAAGTATTGGGGAGCTGTTTTTT.

For the CDR3, the DNA is TGTGCCAGCAGCTTGGCCGGGGGGGTAGAGCAGTACTTC. It yields the protein CASSLAGGVEQYF. The chain has TRBV5-4 and TRBJ2-7, with 8 bases fitting TRBD2. The CDR3 has 13 amino acids. V gave up 0 bases and J gave up 7 bases; unmatched junction bases: 3. CDR1 is SGHNT and CDR2 is YYREEE in the germline V gene (reference sequence). The full variable domain, rest sourced from reference TRBV5-4 and TRBJ2-7, is ETGVTQSPTHLIKTRGQQVTLRCSSQSGHNTVSWYQQALGQGPQFIFQYYREEENGRGNFPPRFSGLQFPNYSSELNVNALELDDSALYLCASSLAGGVEQYFGPGTRLTVT.

The V and J genes are TRBV11-2 and TRBJ2-5; no clear D. The germline V gene has CDR1 SGHAT and CDR2 FQNNGV. Trimming left V 5 bases short and J 5 bases short, with 12 bases between. The CDR3 loop spans 13 amino acids. Here the CDR3 reads CASSLPFRETQYF. DNA of the CDR3: TGTGCCAGCAGCCTTCCCTTCCGGGAGACCCAGTACTTC.

This clone was observed a single time. J is TRBJ2-1 and V is TRBV7-2; 10 bases are shared with TRBD2. V dropped 2 bases and J dropped 6; count of bases not matched to a gene: 13. The CDR3 totals 18 residues. The germline gives CDR1 SGHTA, CDR2 FQGNSA. Written as DNA, the CDR3 is TGTGCCAGCAGCTTAAAGTACGGAGCGGGAGGGCCTATCAATGAGCAGTTCTTC. This gives the protein CASSLKYGAGGPINEQFF.

This clone has a single count. The gene calls are TRBV6-1 and TRBJ2-3; possibly TRBD2 for D (5 bases). This CDR3 has 17 residues. Trimming removed 4 bases at V and 0 bases at J, with 17 bases between. CDR1 and CDR2 from the germline V gene are MNHNS and SASEGT. CDR3 nucleotides: TGTGCCAGCAGTGGGCGCCGAGCGGCCTCTAGCACAGATACGCAGTATTTT. This translates into CASSGRRAASSTDTQYF.

This chain joins TRBV2 and TRBJ2-6; weak D call: TRBD1 (5 bases). The CDR3 length is 14 residues. The germline V gene has CDR1 SNHLY and CDR2 FYNNEI. V was pared by 2 bases and J by 9 bases, with 11 bases between. CDR3 protein: CASSEPQGRNVLTF. Here the CDR3 DNA reads TGTGCCAGCAGTGAACCGCAGGGTCGCAACGTCCTGACTTTC.

The chain joins TRBV13 to TRBJ1-2, with 7 positions matching TRBD1. Germline-derived CDR1 and CDR2 are PRHDT and FYEKMQ (reference sequence). Trimming took 6 bases from V and 9 from J; bases not matched to a gene: 13. This CDR3 contains 14 residues. CDR3: CASRDSGGSTSYTF. Here the CDR3 DNA reads TGTGCCAGCAGAGATTCAGGGGGTAGTACGAGCTACACCTTC. The variable domain in full, with the rest retrieved from reference TRBV13 and TRBJ1-2, is AAGVIQSPRHLIKEKRETATLKCYPIPRHDTVYWYQQGPGQDPQFLISFYEKMQSDKGSIPDRFSAQQFSDYHSELNMSSLELGDSALYFCASRDSGGSTSYTFGSGTRLTVV.

The chain carries TRBV7-9 and TRBJ2-7; TRBD2 matches at 8 bases. The V gene end was trimmed by 6 bases and the J gene end by 1 base; junction bases not matched to a gene: 8. The CDR3 covers 15 residues. The germline gives CDR1 SEHNR, CDR2 FQNEAQ (reference sequence). CDR3 coding DNA: TGTGCCAGCAGAGGGAGCGGGAGCCCATCCTACGAGCAGTACTTC. Translated: CASRGSGSPSYEQYF.

This rearrangement joins TRBV28 to TRBJ1-2; 7 bases are shared with TRBD1. V lost 1 base and J lost 4; bases outside the gene matches: 3. This CDR3 region has 14 residues. Germline values: CDR1 MDHEN, CDR2 SYDVKM. The CDR3 sequence is CASSLLQGRYGYTF. The CDR3 nucleotides read TGTGCCAGCAGTTTATTACAGGGGCGCTATGGCTACACCTTC.

The V gene is TRBV14, the J gene TRBJ1-2; possible D gene TRBD1, 6 bases. CDR1 SGHDN and CDR2 FVKESK come from the germline V gene. CDR3 length equals 14 residues. Trimming shortened V by 0 bases and J by 2 bases, and 7 bases separated the two germline ends. The CDR3 DNA is TGTGCCAGCAGCCAAGATCAGGGGAACTATGGCTACACCTTC. It specifies CASSQDQGNYGYTF. The complete variable domain, with remaining parts taken from reference TRBV14 and TRBJ1-2, reads EAGVTQFPSHSVIEKGQTVTLRCDPISGHDNLYWYRRVMGKEIKFLLHFVKESKQDESGMPNNRFLAERTGGTYSTLKVQPAELEDSGVYFCASSQDQGNYGYTFGSGTRLTVV.

The V and J genes are TRBV9 and TRBJ2-1, with TRBD2 matching 8 bases. Trimming cost V 4 bases and J 0 bases; bases outside gene matches: 6. The CDR3 totals 16 residues. From germline, CDR1 is SGDLS and CDR2 YYNGEE. The DNA of the CDR3 is TGTGCCAGCAGCTTACGGAGCGGGAGCTCCTACAATGAGCAGTTCTTC. It encodes CASSLRSGSSYNEQFF.

The V and J genes are TRBV7-8 and TRBJ2-5, with D perhaps TRBD2 (5 bases). Germline values: CDR1 SGHVS, CDR2 FQNEAQ. The germline V and J ends were trimmed by 6 bases and 4 bases, with 18 bases remaining between them. The CDR3 contains 15 residues. The chain's CDR3 is CASRLLPLARETQYF. DNA of the CDR3: TGTGCCAGCAGGTTACTCCCCCTAGCTAGAGAGACCCAGTACTTC. Based on the CDR3 plus reference TRBV7-8 and TRBJ2-5, the full variable domain is GAGVSQSPRYKVAKRGQDVALRCDPISGHVSLFWYQQALGQGPEFLTYFQNEAQLDKSGLPSDRFFAERPEGSVSTLKIQRTQQEDSAVYLCASRLLPLARETQYFGPGTRLLVL.

This clone was seen a single time. This sequence joins TRBV5-6 and TRBJ2-7; D perhaps matches TRBD1 (6 bases). The V gene's germline CDR1 is SGHDT and CDR2 YYEEEE. This CDR3 contains 13 residues. Trimming left V 2 bases short and J 3 bases short, with 9 bases between. CDR3 sequence: CASSFGRGYEQYF. CDR3 sequence (DNA): TGTGCCAGCAGCTTCGGCAGGGGCTACGAGCAGTACTTC.

This sequence joins TRBV7-3 and TRBJ2-3; TRBD2 agrees at 10 bases. This CDR3 spans 16 amino acids. Losses at the gene ends were 5 bases for V and 4 bases for J; bases not matched to a gene: 9. Germline loops: CDR1 SGHTA, CDR2 FQGTGA. CDR3 protein: CASSRGTSGIPDTQYF. CDR3 sequence (DNA): TGTGCCAGCAGCCGAGGAACTAGCGGGATCCCAGATACGCAGTATTTT.

The chain joins TRBV19 to TRBJ2-6; D unresolved. This CDR3 has 18 amino acids. Looked up from germline, CDR1 is LNHDA and CDR2 is SQIVND (reference sequence). V lost 6 bases to trimming and J lost 0 bases, with 18 bases between them. The CDR3 reads CASSKMIGAASGANVLTF. The CDR3 nucleotides read TGTGCCAGTAGCAAGATGATCGGTGCCGCCTCTGGGGCCAACGTCCTGACTTTC.

V and J are TRBV28 and TRBJ2-2; weak D call: TRBD1 (5 bases). There are 15 residues in the CDR3. The germline V gene encodes CDR1 MDHEN and CDR2 SYDVKM. Deletions cut 7 bases from V and 1 base from J, with 13 bases between. The CDR3 here is CASKLDRMNTGELFF. The CDR3 DNA follows: TGTGCCAGCAAGTTAGACAGAATGAACACCGGGGAGCTGTTTTTT.

This clone came up once. The J gene is TRBJ2-1, the V gene TRBV11-2, with D unresolved. CDR3 length: 13 amino acids. V lost 1 base and J lost 3, with 4 bases in between. The V gene's germline CDR1 is SGHAT and CDR2 FQNNGV. The CDR3 DNA follows: TGTGCCAGCAGCTTAGGCAGCTACAATGAGCAGTTCTTC. Translated, it gives CASSLGSYNEQFF.

V gene TRBV11-3 combines with J gene TRBJ2-3, with 11 bases lining up with TRBD2. Trimming removed 3 bases from V and 4 bases from J; junction bases left unmatched: 9. Germline values: CDR1 SGHNT, CDR2 YENEEA. CDR3 length: 17 residues. CDR3 nucleotides: TGTGCCAGCAGCTTGACGTCACTAGCGGGAGTGGCAGATACGCAGTATTTT. It yields the protein CASSLTSLAGVADTQYF.

This clone was picked up one time. The rearrangement joins TRBV7-2 to TRBJ2-1; D is uncertain. This CDR3 has 13 residues. Germline V gene sequence: CDR1 SGHTA, CDR2 FQGNSA. The ends were cut back, 4 bases at V and 4 bases at J, with 8 bases in the middle. CDR3 amino acids: CASSSEIYNEQFF. The CDR3 region has the DNA TGTGCCAGCAGCTCGGAGATTTACAATGAGCAGTTCTTC.